The clone carrying this T cell receptor beta chain was seen only a few times. Antigen unknown. Sequenced material consisted of expressed TCRB transcripts (all of the isolated RNA was reverse transcribed). Repertoires were generated with immunoSEQ multiplex PCR, while TCRdb's copy carries only in-frame clones and drops some. The repertoire includes around 360,000 clones, around 12% of them detected once, and about 0.01% sits in the top ten. Every sorted population was more than 95% pure. The data were taken from a study of beta chain features in type 1 diabetes. The study, taken as a whole, reports: VDJ junctions from patients with type 1 diabetes contained fewer insertions and more deletions. Within each of all four CD4+ subsets, Type 1 diabetes patients had TCRB CDR3s that were moderately but significantly shorter.

The source material was naive CD4+ T cells from blood. The receptor's source is a woman in her late teens or twenties with type 1 diabetes.

The CDR3 is CASSPSEVGGNTIYF. CDR3 bases: TGTGCCAGCTCACCATCGGAGGTGGGAGGAAACACCATATATTTT. The rearrangement joins TRBV18 to TRBJ1-3; unclear D gene. Germline V gene lookup returns CDR1 KGHSH and CDR2 LQKENI. V was clipped by 2 bases and J by 4 bases, with 12 bases between them. The CDR3 contains 15 residues.